This T cell receptor (beta chain) was captured by sequencing in a study of blood T cell repertoires in COVID-19. The wider study: The United States, Italy and Spain provided the acute and convalescent COVID-19 samples. Sources were T cells, B-cell-depleted T cells, or PBMCs; the material itself was cDNA or gDNA.

The length of the CDR3 is 13 residues. V lost 5 bases to trimming and J lost 4 bases; unmatched junction nucleotides: 3. The germline V gene encodes CDR1 SGHTA and CDR2 FQGTGA. In the original analysis: Counts of nucleated cells, estimated from reference gene primer amplification, were obtained. The method was immunoSEQ multiplex PCR; TCRdb's version includes in-frame clones alone and lacks a portion of them. V and J calls and clone size are those listed in that table; D and trimming were worked out from the DNA. This table holds around 250,000 clones, approximately 89% found once. A single count supports this clone.

Sequenced: peripheral blood. The source of this sequence is a woman between 40 and 50 years old who had recovered from COVID-19. The V gene is TRBV7-3, the J gene TRBJ1-2; TRBD1 aligns across 8 bases. The CDR3 coding sequence is TGTGCCAGCAGCACCGGACAGGGCTATGGCTACACCTTC. It specifies CASSTGQGYGYTF. The entire variable domain, with the rest obtained from reference TRBV7-3 and TRBJ1-2, is as follows: GAGVSQTPSNKVTEKGKYVELRCDPISGHTALYWYRQSLGQGPEFLIYFQGTGAADDSGLPNDRFFAVRPEGSVSTLKIQRTERGDSAVYLCASSTGQGYGYTFGSGTRLTVV.